Each of the 21 T cell receptor beta chains below was sequenced from the same sample in a study of graft-versus-host responses after intestinal transplantation (TCRdb year 2021). Their target antigens are unknown. The time point label, as the study defines it: cells obtained before transplantation from donor or recipient. Libraries were prepared through the immunoSEQ multiplex PCR assay. TCRdb mirrors the immuneACCESS table, restricted to in-frame sequences. Some clones are absent from its copies; in checked studies, under half trace to an unresolved V gene, and the reason for the others is unknown. This sample comprises 150,000 or so clones, about 93% of them detected only once. The ten largest clones add up to roughly 0.19% of the sample. The sample here was unstimulated CD4+ T cells sorted from spleen or lymph node cells, taken before intestinal transplant. The receptor source for this set is a human donor who received an intestinal transplant.

The chain is built from TRBV29-1 and TRBJ1-1, with D unclear. V lost 5 bases to trimming and J lost 7 bases, with 20 bases between them. The CDR3 consists of 14 residues. Germline lookup yields CDR1 SQVTM and CDR2 ANQGSEA. As DNA, the CDR3 is TGCAGCGTTCAAGGAACTCGGCCGGTCGGTGAAGCTTTCTTT. This codes for CSVQGTRPVGEAFF.

This rearrangement joins TRBV30 to TRBJ2-5; D is unclear. This CDR3 spans 14 amino acids. V lost 6 bases, J lost 0 bases, and 14 bases lay in between. Germline loops: CDR1 GTSNPN, CDR2 SVGIG (reference sequence). The CDR3 here is CACVTARYQETQYF. CDR3 DNA: TGTGCCTGTGTGACTGCGAGGTACCAAGAGACCCAGTACTTC.

The CDR3 DNA reads TGTGCCAGTAGTATCGGACAGCCCCAGGGGACCCAGCATTTT. Amino acids: CASSIGQPQGTQHF. The chain uses TRBV19 and TRBJ1-5; possible D gene TRBD1, 6 bases. CDR3 size: 14 residues. Germline CDR1 and CDR2: LNHDA and SQIVND (reference sequence). V gave up 3 bases and J gave up 11 bases, with 17 bases separating them.

The chain joins TRBV6-1 to TRBJ2-7; no clear D. Trimming shortened V by 5 bases and J by 2 bases, and 13 bases separated the two germline ends. Germline CDR1 reads MNHNS; CDR2 reads SASEGT. This CDR3 region has 14 residues. The CDR3 spells CASSSPGETYEQYF. CDR3 coding DNA: TGTGCCAGCAGTTCCCCCGGAGAGACCTACGAGCAGTACTTC.

The chain employs TRBV7-2 and TRBJ2-4; TRBD2 agrees at 15 bases. With 2 bases clipped from V and 0 bases from J, the junction kept 5 bases outside the gene matches. Germline CDR1 and CDR2: SGHTA and FQGNSA. This CDR3 contains 19 residues. For the CDR3, the DNA is TGTGCCAGCAGCTTAAATAGGACTAGCGGGAGGGGAGCCAAAAACATTCAGTACTTC. It specifies CASSLNRTSGRGAKNIQYF.

In this sample, this clone turned up once. This sequence joins TRBV10-3 and TRBJ2-5; tentative D call: TRBD2 (6 bases). This CDR3 contains 18 residues. Trimming removed 5 bases at V and 2 bases at J, with 24 bases between. Germline V gives CDR1 ENHRY, CDR2 SYGVKD. The CDR3 here is CAISHKQGWERVQETQYF. For the CDR3, the DNA is TGTGCCATCAGTCACAAACAAGGGTGGGAGCGGGTTCAAGAGACCCAGTACTTC.

This chain joins TRBV28 and TRBJ2-1, with TRBD2 identical over 12 bases. In germline, CDR1 is MDHEN, CDR2 SYDVKM. This CDR3 is 16 amino acids long. The ends lost 6 bases at V and 7 bases at J; junction bases unmatched: 10. CDR3 region: CASRGRLAGEGNEQFF. CDR3 DNA sequence: TGTGCCAGCAGGGGCCGACTAGCGGGAGAGGGTAATGAGCAGTTCTTC.

The chain uses TRBV20-1 and TRBJ2-5; D perhaps matches TRBD2 (5 bases). The CDR3 is 11 residues long. Per the germline V gene, CDR1 is DFQATT and CDR2 is SNEGSKA (reference sequence). Trimming cost V 0 bases and J 8 bases, with 7 bases left between them. The CDR3 region has the DNA TGCAGTGCTAGAGATAGCGACACCCAGTACTTC. It codes for CSARDSDTQYF.

This clone was seen only once. This chain joins TRBV7-2 and TRBJ2-7, with 9 nucleotides matching TRBD2. From germline, CDR1 is SGHTA and CDR2 FQGNSA. V was clipped by 10 bases and J by 2 bases; unmatched bases: 9. The CDR3 totals 14 residues. The CDR3 reads CATRGGRAPYEQYF. As DNA, the CDR3 is TGTGCCACCCGAGGCGGGAGGGCCCCCTACGAGCAGTACTTC.

The chain employs TRBV5-1 and TRBJ2-7; D unresolved. This CDR3 spans 14 amino acids. V lost 0 bases, J lost 0 bases, and 7 bases lay in between. Germline V lookup: CDR1 SGHRS, CDR2 YFSETQ. The CDR3 nucleotides read TGCGCCAGCAGCTTGGGGCCCCCCTCCTACGAGCAGTACTTC. Translating it yields CASSLGPPSYEQYF.

To note about this clone: Germline and junction disagree at one end, which may indicate a read error. The rearrangement joins TRBV7-7 to TRBJ2-1, with 7 bases identical to TRBD2. CDR1 and CDR2 from the germline V gene are SSHAT and FNYEAQ (reference sequence). The CDR3 is 17 amino acids. The CDR3 sequence: CASSLEGGAGAPNEQFF. Here the CDR3 DNA reads TGTGCTAGCAGCTTAGAAGGAGGGGCGGGAGCCCCCAATGAGCAGTTCTTC.

The CDR3 is CASSLAQGVETQYF. CDR3 sequence (DNA): TGTGCCAGCAGCTTAGCACAGGGGGTCGAGACCCAGTACTTC. This chain joins TRBV7-2 and TRBJ2-5; 8 bases are a match to TRBD1. The CDR3 spans 14 residues. The germline gives CDR1 SGHTA, CDR2 FQGNSA. The V gene end was trimmed by 0 bases and the J gene end by 5 bases; junction bases not matched to a gene: 2. The variable domain in full, with the rest retrieved from reference TRBV7-2 and TRBJ2-5, is GAGVSQSPSNKVTEKGKDVELRCDPISGHTALYWYRQSLGQGLEFLIYFQGNSAPDKSGLPSDRFSAERTGGSVSTLTIQRTQQEDSAVYLCASSLAQGVETQYFGPGTRLLVL.

This chain connects TRBV5-1 to TRBJ2-7, with 11 bases that match TRBD1. Germline CDR1 is SGHRS and CDR2 is YFSETQ. J lost 9 bases, V lost 3 bases, and 20 bases had no gene match. The CDR3 is 18 residues long. The CDR3 loop reads CASSSGLTGQGVVMGQYF. The CDR3 region has the DNA TGCGCCAGCAGCTCCGGTTTGACGGGACAGGGGGTTGTAATGGGGCAGTACTTC.

V is TRBV6-5 and J is TRBJ2-5, with 7 bases fitting TRBD2. The better agreement between TRBJ2-7 and the DNA end casts doubt on the J call. The CDR3 is 12 amino acids. Germline V gene sequence: CDR1 MNHEY, CDR2 SVGAGI. Here the CDR3 DNA reads TGTGCCAGCAGTTACGGCGGGGGCGAGCAGTACTTC. Translated, it gives CASSYGGGEQYF.

This rearrangement joins TRBV18 to TRBJ1-1, with D hard to call. The V end lost 3 bases, the J end lost 3 bases, and 8 bases lay between the germline ends. The CDR3 runs to 13 residues. Germline-derived CDR1 and CDR2 are KGHSH and LQKENI. Here the CDR3 DNA reads TGTGCCAGCTCACCTCTCTCATACACTGAAGCTTTCTTT. It translates to CASSPLSYTEAFF.

The chain joins TRBV27 to TRBJ2-5, with TRBD2 matching 10 bases. J gave up 9 bases and V 3 bases, and 10 bases lay outside the gene matches. This CDR3 region has 15 residues. Germline V gene sequence: CDR1 MNHEY, CDR2 SMNVEV (reference sequence). This CDR3 reads CASSLKLAGEPPQYF. For the CDR3, the DNA is TGTGCCAGCAGTTTGAAGCTAGCGGGGGAACCCCCCCAGTACTTC.

This chain uses TRBV19 with TRBJ2-1, with 9 positions matching TRBD1. CDR1 is LNHDA, CDR2 SQIVND, per germline (reference sequence). This CDR3 is 17 amino acids long. Germline trimming cut 5 bases from V and 6 bases from J; bases unmatched to any gene: 14. CDR3 bases: TGTGCCAGTAGTGTCAACTCCGGGACAGGGCCCCTCAATGAGCAGTTCTTC. Protein product: CASSVNSGTGPLNEQFF.

The rearrangement uses TRBV27 and TRBJ2-7, with D perhaps TRBD1 or TRBD2 (5 bases each). Trimming shortened V by 2 bases and J by 7 bases, and 18 bases separated the two germline ends. Germline loops: CDR1 MNHEY, CDR2 SMNVEV (reference sequence). The CDR3 has 15 residues. The CDR3: CASSLGGPTVWEQYF. Written as DNA, the CDR3 is TGTGCCAGCAGTTTAGGAGGCCCGACAGTCTGGGAGCAGTACTTC.

The rearrangement uses TRBV7-2 and TRBJ2-1; 10 positions match TRBD2. The J segment lost 6 bases and the V segment lost 5 bases, leaving 7 bases of the junction unmatched. Germline V CDR1 and CDR2: SGHTA, FQGNSA. This CDR3 region has 15 residues. The CDR3 DNA sequence: TGTGCCAGCAGCCTATCTAGCGGGGGTGTCAATGAGCAGTTCTTC. Its translation: CASSLSSGGVNEQFF.

The rearrangement uses TRBV7-3 and TRBJ2-1; unclear D gene. The CDR3 spans 12 residues. Germline lookup yields CDR1 SGHTA and CDR2 FQGTGA. Trimming took off 5 bases at V and 4 bases at J, with 6 bases between the two ends. CDR3 coding DNA: TGTGCCAGCAGCGATAGGTACAATGAGCAGTTCTTC. Protein sequence: CASSDRYNEQFF.

The chain joins TRBV5-1 to TRBJ2-1; TRBD2 agrees at 7 bases. The CDR3 has 15 residues. Germline CDR1 SGHRS, CDR2 YFSETQ. Germline trimming cut 2 bases from V and 0 bases from J; bases unmatched to any gene: 2. The CDR3 spells CASSFGDYSYNEQFF. The CDR3 DNA follows: TGCGCCAGCAGCTTTGGGGACTACTCCTACAATGAGCAGTTCTTC. The full variable domain, completed using reference TRBV5-1 and TRBJ2-1, is KAGVTQTPRYLIKTRGQQVTLSCSPISGHRSVSWYQQTPGQGLQFLFEYFSETQRNKGNFPGRFSGRQFSNSRSEMNVSTLELGDSALYLCASSFGDYSYNEQFFGPGTRLTVL.